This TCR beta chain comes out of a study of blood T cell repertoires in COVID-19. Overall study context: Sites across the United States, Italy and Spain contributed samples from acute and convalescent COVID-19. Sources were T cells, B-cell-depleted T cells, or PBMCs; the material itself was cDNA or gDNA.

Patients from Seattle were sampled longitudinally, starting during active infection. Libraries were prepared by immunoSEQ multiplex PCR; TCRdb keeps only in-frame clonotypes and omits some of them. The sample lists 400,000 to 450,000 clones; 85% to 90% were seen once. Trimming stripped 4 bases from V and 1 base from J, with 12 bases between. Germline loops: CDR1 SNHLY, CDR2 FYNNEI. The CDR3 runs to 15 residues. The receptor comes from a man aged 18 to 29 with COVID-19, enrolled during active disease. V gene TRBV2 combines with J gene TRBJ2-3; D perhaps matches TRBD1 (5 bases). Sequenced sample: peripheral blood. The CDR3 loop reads CASSAQGWRTDTQYF. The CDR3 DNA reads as TGTGCCAGCAGTGCTCAGGGATGGCGCACAGATACGCAGTATTTT.